The source of this T cell receptor (beta chain) is a study of tumor-infiltrating lymphocytes in glioblastoma multiforme (dated by TCRdb to about 2017). Context from the whole study: The study tested whether intratumoral genomic heterogeneity fosters TIL diversity by jointly investigating somatic mutations, TIL diversity and immune response activity.

CDR1 and CDR2 are read off the germline V gene as MNHEY and SVGAGI. From cysteine to phenylalanine, the CDR3 is 12 amino acids long. Kept here is only the CDR3 DNA, which spans 36 bases and is read in frame from base 1. Note on this clonotype: The antigen it recognizes is unknown. The junction departs from the called germline gene at one end, perhaps through a read error.

Using a modified ARM-PCR protocol with multiple V-beta primers and a C-beta primer, the team built TCRB libraries from RNA through three nested multiplex PCR rounds. TCRB-specific cDNA was synthesized from about 0.5 ug total RNA with ProtoScript II Reverse Transcriptase and a C-beta primer. No unique molecular identifiers were described for the TCRB libraries. In the third PCR, barcodes and adapters were added over roughly 24 cycles with Deep VentR (exo-) polymerase, after which 250-500 bp bands were gel purified. TCRB libraries were sequenced with 250 bp paired-end reads on an Illumina HiSeq 2500. The paper's processing steps were these. Reads were cleaned with Trimmomatic, merged with FLASH, assigned V, D and J segments with MiGEC, and analyzed with VDJtools. Repertoire diversity was quantified with the Shannon-Wiener diversity index calculated using VDJtools. Through fastp at Q25 and MiXCR, TCRdb rebuilt clones from the public reads, retaining in-frame beta chains. Every distinct CDR3 protein forms one entry, paired with its most common genes and DNA. The V and J calls and clone size are TCRdb's, not the authors'. The sample records around 33,000 distinct CDR3 sequences, roughly three fifths of which are singletons. 33% of the sample rests with the top ten.

The AllPrep DNA/RNA mini kit was used to purify genomic DNA and total RNA at the same time from each of the approximately 11 tumor samples. Every RNA sample had an RNA integrity number above 6.5 and an OD 260/280 ratio above 1.9. Beyond this particular receptor, the publication reports: RNA-based TCR sequencing may distort clone frequencies because T cells carry unequal numbers of TCR transcripts. T cells were not sorted into functional subsets, and such sorting was noted by the authors as a future improvement. Generalizability was limited because only one glioblastoma patient was included in the TCR and somatic mutation analysis.

This receptor was identified in a male donor with glioblastoma. The specimen sequenced was brain tumor tissue. The chain is assembled from TRBV6-5 and TRBJ2-1, with 7 junctional bases fitting TRBD1. The DNA reads as follows: TGTGCCAGCTGTCAAACCGGACAGGAACAGTCCTTC. This yields the protein CASCQTGQEQSF.